The 19 T cell receptor beta chains presented below share a single source sample, sequenced in a study of T cells in tuberculosis. The method was immunoSEQ multiplex PCR; TCRdb's version includes in-frame clones alone and lacks a portion of them. Of 20,000 to 30,000 clones detected, roughly 95% appear once; the ten largest clones hold about 9.8%. The material sequenced was PBMCs. The receptor source for this set is a donor between 10 and 35 years old with latent tuberculosis or without tuberculosis infection.

The J gene is TRBJ1-2, the V gene TRBV5-6; D possibly corresponds to TRBD1 (6 bases). Germline values: CDR1 SGHDT, CDR2 YYEEEE. V was trimmed by 0 bases and J by 6 bases, leaving 12 bases between them. This CDR3 is built from 14 residues. Here the CDR3 reads CASSLVGAGDGYTF. The CDR3 DNA reads as TGTGCCAGCAGCTTGGTAGGGGCAGGGGATGGCTACACCTTC.

The CDR3 nucleotides read TGTGCCAGCAGTGAAGGCGGGGGACACACCGGGGAGCTGTTTTTT. Protein sequence: CASSEGGGHTGELFF. The chain is built from TRBV6-4 and TRBJ2-2, with 7 bases aligning to TRBD2. Germline V lookup: CDR1 MRHNA, CDR2 SNTAGT. J lost 3 bases, V lost 3 bases, and 4 bases had no gene match. The CDR3 contains 15 residues.

The chain couples TRBV6-1 to TRBJ2-7; possibly TRBD2 for D (6 bases). CDR1 MNHNS and CDR2 SASEGT come from the germline V gene. The CDR3 covers 13 residues. Trimming removed 6 bases at V and 4 bases at J, with 13 bases between. The CDR3 nucleotides are TGTGCCAGCAGCCGAGGTAGCGGTTACGAGCAGTACTTC. Amino acids: CASSRGSGYEQYF.

The J gene is TRBJ2-7, the V gene TRBV25-1, with TRBD1 matching 7 bases. V was pared by 3 bases and J by 4 bases, with 9 bases of the junction left unmatched. This CDR3 has 15 residues. Per germline, CDR1 MGHDK and CDR2 SYGVNS. This chain's CDR3 is CASSDRDSRFYEQYF. CDR3 coding DNA: TGTGCCAGCAGTGACCGGGACAGCAGATTTTACGAGCAGTACTTC.

The V and J genes are TRBV7-9 and TRBJ1-2; 7 bases line up with TRBD1. CDR3 size: 16 residues. CDR1 SEHNR and CDR2 FQNEAQ come from the germline V gene (reference sequence). V lost 5 bases and J lost 0; bases outside the gene matches: 9. CDR3 in amino acids: CASSPDRLEPNYGYTF. In DNA, the CDR3 is TGTGCCAGCAGCCCGGACAGGTTGGAACCTAACTATGGCTACACCTTC.

A single count supports this clone. The chain employs TRBV19 and TRBJ2-5; D is possibly TRBD2 (6 bases). Germline loops: CDR1 LNHDA, CDR2 SQIVND (reference sequence). Trimming shortened V by 1 base and J by 4 bases, and 13 bases separated the two germline ends. This CDR3 comprises 15 residues. The CDR3 loop reads CASSIVGNGGETQYF. DNA for the CDR3: TGTGCCAGTAGTATAGTTGGGAACGGGGGAGAGACCCAGTACTTC.

This clone was detected only a few times. The rearrangement uses TRBV27 and TRBJ2-3; D perhaps matches TRBD2 (7 bases). This CDR3 is 15 amino acids long. V lost 7 bases and J 4 bases, leaving 18 bases between the germline ends. Germline CDR1 is MNHEY and CDR2 is SMNVEV (reference sequence). The CDR3 region is CASTGVAGVPDTQYF. CDR3 DNA: TGTGCCAGCACAGGGGTCGCGGGGGTCCCAGATACGCAGTATTTT.

The chain recombines TRBV27 with TRBJ2-5; 8 bases line up with TRBD2. Looked up from germline, CDR1 is MNHEY and CDR2 is SMNVEV (reference sequence). Trimming at V came to 6 bases and at J to 1 base, leaving 10 bases not matched to a gene. The CDR3 has 16 amino acids. CDR3 region: CASSLVAGLLQETQYF. CDR3 DNA sequence: TGTGCCAGCAGCCTAGTAGCGGGGCTACTCCAAGAGACCCAGTACTTC.

V usage is TRBV19 and J usage is TRBJ2-1; 16 bases are shared with TRBD2. The CDR3 consists of 20 residues. Germline values: CDR1 LNHDA, CDR2 SQIVND (reference sequence). Trimming at V came to 0 bases and at J to 2 bases, leaving 7 bases not matched to a gene. In DNA, the CDR3 is TGTGCCAGTAGTATAGATACCGGGACTAGCGGGGGGGGAACCTACAATGAGCAGTTCTTC. Translation gives CASSIDTGTSGGGTYNEQFF.

This chain uses TRBV15 with TRBJ1-1, with TRBD1 matching 7 bases. The CDR3 runs to 15 residues. Germline V gene lookup returns CDR1 LNHNV and CDR2 YYDKDF (reference sequence). With V trimmed by 3 bases and J by 9 bases, 13 bases remained unmatched. The CDR3 loop reads CATSRGLGTAEKAFF. CDR3 sequence (DNA): TGTGCCACCAGCAGGGGGCTCGGGACAGCTGAGAAAGCTTTCTTT.

This chain joins TRBV25-1 and TRBJ2-3, with D maybe TRBD2 (5 bases). CDR1 and CDR2 (germline): MGHDK, SYGVNS. There are 16 residues in the CDR3. Trimming took off 1 base at V and 0 bases at J, with 11 bases between the two ends. As DNA, the CDR3 is TGTGCCAGCAGTGAATGGAGCGGCAAGAGCACAGATACGCAGTATTTT. The encoded protein is CASSEWSGKSTDTQYF.

This chain connects TRBV29-1 to TRBJ2-4; D is unclear. Trimming took 4 bases from V and 0 from J, leaving 13 bases between them. In germline, CDR1 is SQVTM, CDR2 ANQGSEA. The CDR3 covers 15 residues. The CDR3 DNA reads as TGCAGCGTTGGCGACTCCCGTCTAGCCAAAAACATTCAGTACTTC. It yields the protein CSVGDSRLAKNIQYF.

The V call is TRBV12-1, the J call TRBJ2-4; the table calls TRBD1, which could not be checked here. TRBV12-1 is classified as a pseudogene. CDR3 length equals 19 residues. CDR3 sequence: CASTTQTGGRTLAKNIQYF. The CDR3 bases are TGTGCCAGCACCACACAGACAGGGGGGAGAACTCTAGCCAAAAACATTCAGTACTTC.

V gene TRBV9 combines with J gene TRBJ2-3, with TRBD2 matching over 8 bases. The germline V gene has CDR1 SGDLS and CDR2 YYNGEE. The CDR3 consists of 19 residues. The V gene end was trimmed by 0 bases and the J gene end by 7 bases; junction bases not matched to a gene: 19. The CDR3 reads CASSVGIGGATGPTYTQYF. The CDR3 region has the DNA TGTGCCAGCAGCGTAGGAATCGGGGGGGCCACGGGACCAACCTATACGCAGTATTTT.

This chain links TRBV6-1 with TRBJ2-7; tentative D call: TRBD1 (6 bases). This CDR3 has 14 residues. From germline, CDR1 is MNHNS and CDR2 SASEGT. The V end was cut by 5 bases, the J end by 6 bases, with 17 bases between. The CDR3 sequence: CASSLLTGPGEQYV. For the CDR3, the DNA is TGTGCCAGCAGTCTGCTGACAGGTCCCGGCGAGCAGTACGTC.

The J gene is TRBJ1-1, the V gene TRBV7-2; D is perhaps TRBD1 (6 bases). V was trimmed by 5 bases and J by 2 bases, leaving 15 bases between them. CDR1 and CDR2 from the germline V gene are SGHTA and FQGNSA. The CDR3 covers 15 residues. CDR3 residues: CASSPRTDFNTEAFF. DNA for the CDR3: TGTGCCAGCAGCCCGCGGACAGACTTCAACACTGAAGCTTTCTTT.

This clone has just a few counts. The gene calls are TRBV6-4 and TRBJ2-3; 11 bases are shared with TRBD2. J lost 2 bases, V lost 9 bases, and 1 base had no gene match. Per germline, CDR1 MRHNA and CDR2 SNTAGT. The CDR3 consists of 13 residues. CDR3 protein: CASSGGATDTQYF. The CDR3 DNA reads as TGTGCCAGTAGCGGGGGGGCCACAGATACGCAGTATTTT.

This sequence joins TRBV5-5 and TRBJ1-4; possible D gene TRBD1, 5 bases. Germline CDR1 SGHKS, CDR2 YYEKEE (reference sequence). V was cut by 4 bases and J by 4 bases, with 11 bases left in between. This CDR3 region has 14 residues. The CDR3 DNA follows: TGTGCCAGCAGCCGCGACAGTCTTAATGAAAAACTGTTTTTT. It yields the protein CASSRDSLNEKLFF.

V is TRBV6-6 and J is TRBJ2-7; the match to TRBD1 covers 8 bases. V trimming: 2 bases; J trimming: 2 bases; junction bases outside the gene matches: 5. CDR3 length equals 15 residues. Per germline, CDR1 MNHNY and CDR2 SVGAGI (reference sequence). The CDR3 nucleotides are TGTGCCAGCAGTTACCCAGGGGGCGGAACCTACGAGCAGTACTTC. This codes for CASSYPGGGTYEQYF.